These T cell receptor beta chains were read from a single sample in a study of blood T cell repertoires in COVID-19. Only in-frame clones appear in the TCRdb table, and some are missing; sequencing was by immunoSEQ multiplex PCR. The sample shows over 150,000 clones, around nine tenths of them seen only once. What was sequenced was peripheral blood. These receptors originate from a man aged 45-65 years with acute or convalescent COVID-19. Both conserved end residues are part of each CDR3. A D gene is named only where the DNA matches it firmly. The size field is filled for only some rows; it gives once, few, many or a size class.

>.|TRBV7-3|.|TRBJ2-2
TGTGCCAGCAGCTTAACCCAAGCGGGGGAGCTGTTTTTT
CASSLTQAGELFF
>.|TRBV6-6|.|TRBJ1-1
TGTGCCAGCAGTTCCACAACAGGGAGCGGTGAAGCTTTCTTT
CASSSTTGSGEAFF
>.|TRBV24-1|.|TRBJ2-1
TGTGCCACCAGTGATGCGGCGGCACCGTCCTACAATGAGCAGTTCTTC
CATSDAAAPSYNEQFF
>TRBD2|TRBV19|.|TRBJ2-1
TGTGCCAGTAGTATAGATCGCCTAGCGGGGGGCCTCTACAATGAGCAGTTCTTC
CASSIDRLAGGLYNEQFF
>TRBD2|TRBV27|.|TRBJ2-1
TGTGCCAGCAGTTTTGCGGGAGGGCCGAATACTTATGAGCAGTTCTTC
CASSFAGGPNTYEQFF
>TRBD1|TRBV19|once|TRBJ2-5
TGTGCCAGTAGCCAGGCTCCAGGGGGCAGAGAGACCCAGTACTTC
CASSQAPGGRETQYF
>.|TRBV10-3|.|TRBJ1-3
TGTGCCATCAGTCCCTCAGGGGCTAGAAACACCATATATTTT
CAISPSGARNTIYF
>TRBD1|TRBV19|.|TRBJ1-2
TGTGCCAGTAGTCCCGGAGGGGGCTTCTATGGCTACACCTTC
CASSPGGGFYGYTF
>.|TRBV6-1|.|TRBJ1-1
TGTGCCAGCAGTGCCGTCCCACGGGTTCAACATGGGAACACTGAAGCTTTCTTT
CASSAVPRVQHGNTEAFF
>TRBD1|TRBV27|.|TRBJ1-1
TGTGCCAGCAGTTTGGGAAGACAGGGCACTGAAGCTTTCTTT
CASSLGRQGTEAFF
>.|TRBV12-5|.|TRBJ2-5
TGTGCTAGTGGGCCCCCCAAGCAGGCCTTGGGAGAGACCCAGTACTTC
CASGPPKQALGETQYF
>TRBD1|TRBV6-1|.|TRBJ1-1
TGTGCCAGCAGTGAAGCACGTAACAGGGGGTACACTGAAGCTTTCTTT
CASSEARNRGYTEAFF
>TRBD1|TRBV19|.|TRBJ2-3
TGTGCCAGTAGGACGGGACAGGGTGATACGCAGTATTTT
CASRTGQGDTQYF
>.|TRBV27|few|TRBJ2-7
TGTGCCAGCAGTCCCTCTAGCGTCAGGGCCTACGAGCAGTACTTC
CASSPSSVRAYEQYF
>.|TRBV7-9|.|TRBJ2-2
TGTGCCAGCAGAACCCTCTACGGGGAGCTGTTTTTT
CASRTLYGELFF
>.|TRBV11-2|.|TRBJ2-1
TGTGCCAGCAGCCGAGGGGGAGGGTGGAATTTTGAGCAGTTCTTC
CASSRGGGWNFEQFF
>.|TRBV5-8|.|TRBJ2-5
TGTGCCAGCAGCTTGGTACGGAGCCAAGAGACCCAGTACTTC
CASSLVRSQETQYF
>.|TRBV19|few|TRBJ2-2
TGTGCCAGTAGGGGTAGCCCTAGAGGCGGGGAGCTGTTTTTT
CASRGSPRGGELFF
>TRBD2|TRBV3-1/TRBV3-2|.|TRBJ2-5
TGTGCCAGCAACTACGCGCGGGGGGGCATCCAAGAGACCCAGTACTTC
CASNYARGGIQETQYF
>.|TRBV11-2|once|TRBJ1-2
TGTGCCAGCAGCCCCGGTGGTGGGGGGTTGGGATTCTATGGCTACACCTTC
CASSPGGGGLGFYGYTF
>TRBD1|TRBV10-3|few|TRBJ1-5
TGTGCCATCAGTAGAGACAGGGGCAATCAGCCCCAGCATTTT
CAISRDRGNQPQHF
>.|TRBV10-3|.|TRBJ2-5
TGTGCCATCAGTGATCTCGGGGAGACCCAGTACTTC
CAISDLGETQYF
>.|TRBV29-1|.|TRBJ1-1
TGCAGCGTATACAGGGACCCCCCCGGTAACACTGAAGCTTTCTTT
CSVYRDPPGNTEAFF
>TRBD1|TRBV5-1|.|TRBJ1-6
TGCGCCAGCAGCTTGGAAGGACAGGCGAGCTCCTATAATTCACCCCTCCACTTT
CASSLEGQASSYNSPLHF
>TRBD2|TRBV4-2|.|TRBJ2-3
TGTGCCAGCAGCCAAGATTTAAAAGCGGGAGGGCCCCAAGATACGCAGTATTTT
CASSQDLKAGGPQDTQYF
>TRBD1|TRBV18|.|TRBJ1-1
TGTGCCAGCTCACCAGAATGGGGACAGGCTGTCAGGGGAGCTTTCTTT
CASSPEWGQAVRGAFF
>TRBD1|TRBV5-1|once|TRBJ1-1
TGCGCCAGCAGCCCCCACGGCAGGGGGCTGAACACTGAAGCTTTCTTT
CASSPHGRGLNTEAFF
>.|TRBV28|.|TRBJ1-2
TGTGCCAGCGGGACTGACTATGGCTACACCTTC
CASGTDYGYTF
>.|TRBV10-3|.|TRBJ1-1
TGTGCCATCAGTCCGGGACAAAGCGCCTCCGGGGCTTTCTTT
CAISPGQSASGAFF
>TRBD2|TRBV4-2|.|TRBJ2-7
TGTGCCAGCAGCCCCGTAGCGGGAGAGGAGTACGAGCAGTACTTC
CASSPVAGEEYEQYF
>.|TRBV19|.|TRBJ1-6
TGTGCCAGTAGTGTCCCCGGTGGGGACTTTGGGGCACCCCTCCACTTT
CASSVPGGDFGAPLHF
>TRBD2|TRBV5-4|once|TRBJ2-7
TGTGCCAGCAGCCCTGGACTAGCGGGACCATACGAGCAGTACTTC
CASSPGLAGPYEQYF
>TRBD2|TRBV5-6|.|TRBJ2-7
TGTGCCAGCAGCTTGTCGTCCGGGAGGGAGCAGTACTTC
CASSLSSGREQYF
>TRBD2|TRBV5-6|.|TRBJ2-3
TGTGCCAGCAGCTTAGGACTAGCGGGGGGGCATGTCACAGATACGCAGTATTTT
CASSLGLAGGHVTDTQYF
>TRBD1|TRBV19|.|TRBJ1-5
TGTGCCAGCGAGGGGACAGGGGGCGAGCAGCCCCAGCATTTT
CASEGTGGEQPQHF